Shown below are 26 T cell receptor beta chains from a single sample sequenced in a study of blood T cells in healthy people across ages. Next came a second PCR, run for about 7 to 12 cycles, which used a sample-barcoded 5' primer along with a J-beta primer mix. TCRdb recomputed calls from the 5' RACE reads with MiXCR, one row per CDR3 protein. The top ten hold approximately 4.1% of the sample, which has 1.5 million or so distinct CDR3 sequences, roughly 43% seen once. The sequencing sample was made of blood. The receptors here all came from a young woman in good health.

There are many counts of this clonotype. This chain connects TRBV11-2 to TRBJ2-3, with TRBD2 identical over 7 bases. V lost 0 bases and J lost 6; bases outside the gene matches: 15. Germline lookup yields CDR1 SGHAT and CDR2 FQNNGV. The CDR3 has 18 amino acids. The CDR3 reads CASSLEGFSGVFKDTQYF. The CDR3 bases are TGTGCCAGCAGCTTAGAAGGGTTCAGCGGGGTCTTCAAGGATACGCAGTATTTT.

This clonotype turned up a few times. The chain joins TRBV4-3 to TRBJ2-5, with D perhaps TRBD1 or TRBD2 (5 bases each). This CDR3 spans 16 amino acids. With 1 base removed from V and 11 bases from J, the gap between germline ends came to 23 bases. The V gene's germline CDR1 is LGHNA and CDR2 YSLEER. Here the CDR3 DNA reads TGCGCCAGCAGCCAAGGCCGTGGGACGACCTACAATGAGCAGTACTTC. Translating gives CASSQGRGTTYNEQYF.

This sequence joins TRBV29-1 and TRBJ2-2; D is uncertain. V was shortened by 5 bases and J by 0 bases, with 10 bases between the two germline ends. Germline assignment: CDR1 SQVTM and CDR2 ANQGSEA. This CDR3 has 14 amino acids. The chain's CDR3 is CSVISDANTGELFF. The CDR3 DNA reads as TGCAGCGTTATTTCGGACGCGAACACCGGGGAGCTGTTTTTT.

V gene TRBV6-1 combines with J gene TRBJ2-1; 10 positions agree with TRBD2. The germline V gene encodes CDR1 MNHNS and CDR2 SASEGT. The CDR3 loop spans 14 amino acids. The trim removed 8 bases at V and 4 bases at J, leaving 5 bases unmatched. The CDR3 is CASASGSVYNEQFF. CDR3 in DNA: TGTGCCAGCGCTAGCGGGAGCGTGTACAATGAGCAGTTCTTC.

The genes are TRBV4-1 and TRBJ2-7; D is perhaps TRBD2 (6 bases). This CDR3 is built from 16 residues. Trimming took 3 bases from V and 4 from J, leaving 19 bases between them. The germline V gene has CDR1 MGHRA and CDR2 YSYEKL. CDR3 sequence (DNA): TGCGCCAGCAGCCACTCCGGACGAGCGGGTATATACGAGCAGTACTTC. Translating gives CASSHSGRAGIYEQYF.

In DNA, the CDR3 is TGTGCCAGCAGTAGACTAGCGGTTGCTTCCTACAATGAGCAGTTCTTC. It codes for CASSRLAVASYNEQFF. V is TRBV12-3 or TRBV12-4 and J is TRBJ2-1; TRBD2 matches 9 bases. The J segment lost 1 base and the V segment lost 5 bases, leaving 6 bases of the junction unmatched. This CDR3 has 16 residues.

This clonotype appeared a few times. This CDR3 is CASSEQRGGVETQYF. CDR3 coding DNA: TGTGCCAGCAGTGAACAGAGGGGCGGGGTCGAGACCCAGTACTTC. The V call is TRBV2, the J call TRBJ2-7; possible D gene TRBD2, 6 bases. The J call may be mistaken, given a closer DNA end match to TRBJ2-5. This CDR3 region has 15 residues. Germline V gene sequence: CDR1 SNHLY, CDR2 FYNNEI.

In its sample, this clonotype was seen a few times. V gene TRBV5-6 combines with J gene TRBJ1-4; possible D gene TRBD1, 6 bases. The germline V and J ends were trimmed by 3 bases and 1 base, with 13 bases remaining between them. CDR3 length equals 16 residues. The germline gives CDR1 SGHDT, CDR2 YYEEEE. DNA of the CDR3: TGTGCCAGCAGCTACTTCACCAGGGGAACTAATGAAAAACTGTTTTTT. Its protein is CASSYFTRGTNEKLFF.

The gene calls are TRBV4-3 and TRBJ1-2; 8 nucleotides align to TRBD1. Per the germline V gene, CDR1 is LGHNA and CDR2 is YSLEER. The CDR3 is 15 amino acids. Trimming took 0 bases from V and 4 from J; bases not matched to a gene: 4. The CDR3 region has the DNA TGCGCCAGCAGCCAAGAGGACGGGACAGGCTATGGCTACACCTTC. Translating gives CASSQEDGTGYGYTF.

This clonotype was counted a few times. The chain combines TRBV4-3 with TRBJ2-3; TRBD2 aligns across 14 bases. Germline trimming cut 4 bases from V and 8 bases from J; bases unmatched to any gene: 8. Germline CDR1 and CDR2: LGHNA and YSLEER. CDR3 length: 16 amino acids. The CDR3 DNA reads TGCGCCAGCAGCCGAGCCGGGACTAGCGGGAGAGTTACGCAGTATTTT. The encoded protein is CASSRAGTSGRVTQYF.

This clonotype was counted a few times. This rearrangement joins TRBV9 to TRBJ2-1; the match to TRBD2 covers 14 bases. Germline V gene lookup returns CDR1 SGDLS and CDR2 YYNGEE. After removal of 3 bases from V and 8 bases from J, the junction contained 4 bases not matched to a gene. The CDR3 runs to 15 residues. Here the CDR3 DNA reads TGTGCCAGCAGCGCCGGGACTAGCGGGGGTGATGAGCAGTTCTTC. As protein: CASSAGTSGGDEQFF.

The chain links TRBV6-1 to TRBJ2-5; 9 positions agree with TRBD2. CDR1 is MNHNS, CDR2 SASEGT, per germline. Losses at the gene ends were 8 bases for V and 4 bases for J; bases not matched to a gene: 5. CDR3 length: 13 amino acids. CDR3 in DNA: TGTGCCAGCCGGTTTAGCGGGAGAGAGACCCAGTACTTC. Translated, it gives CASRFSGRETQYF.

This clonotype was detected only a few times. The rearrangement uses TRBV6-6 and TRBJ2-1; 8 bases agree with TRBD2. Germline V gene data show CDR1 as MNHNY and CDR2 as SVGAGI (reference sequence). Germline trimming cut 0 bases from V and 5 bases from J; bases unmatched to any gene: 9. The length of the CDR3 is 17 residues. CDR3 region: CASSYSMRTSPNNEQFF. The CDR3 nucleotides read TGTGCCAGCAGTTACTCGATGCGGACTAGCCCAAACAATGAGCAGTTCTTC.

This clonotype has only a few counts. The chain is built from TRBV7-8 and TRBJ1-5; D is undetermined. The ends were cut back, 1 base at V and 3 bases at J, with 10 bases in the middle. CDR1 SGHVS and CDR2 FQNEAQ come from the germline V gene. CDR3 length: 15 residues. CDR3 nucleotides: TGTGCCAGCAGCTTAGGCACTATGGTCAATCAGCCCCAGCATTTT. Translation gives CASSLGTMVNQPQHF.

This clonotype has only a few counts. This chain uses TRBV7-8 with TRBJ2-1; D not certain. V was pared by 5 bases and J by 7 bases, with 21 bases between. The CDR3 runs 16 residues. Germline V CDR1 and CDR2: SGHVS, FQNEAQ. The CDR3 is CASSITTNLLRNEQFF. CDR3 nucleotides: TGTGCCAGCAGCATTACTACCAACCTCCTCCGGAATGAGCAGTTCTTC.

This clonotype was counted only a few times. The rearrangement uses TRBV2 and TRBJ2-7; D is uncertain. Germline CDR1 is SNHLY and CDR2 is FYNNEI. CDR3 length: 15 amino acids. Trimming shortened V by 4 bases and J by 2 bases, and 15 bases separated the two germline ends. In DNA form, the CDR3 reads TGTGCCAGCAGTGCGGGTCAGGCCATTCCCTACGAGCAGTACTTC. This sequence encodes CASSAGQAIPYEQYF.

The chain combines TRBV7-2 with TRBJ2-5; D is possibly TRBD2 (6 bases). CDR1 is SGHTA and CDR2 is FQGNSA in the germline V gene. Trimming cost V 5 bases and J 1 base, with 11 bases left between them. There are 14 residues in the CDR3. Here the CDR3 reads CASSPQRVQETQYF. In DNA, the CDR3 is TGTGCCAGCAGCCCCCAGCGGGTCCAAGAGACCCAGTACTTC.

This clonotype was picked up many times. Compared with germline, one end of the junction differs, possibly owing to a read error. The V gene is TRBV12-3 or TRBV12-4, the J gene TRBJ2-7, with D possibly TRBD1 on 5 matching bases. The CDR3 length is 12 residues. In DNA, the CDR3 is TGCGCCAGCCGAACAGGCTCCTACGAGCAGTACTTC. Translation: CASRTGSYEQYF.

This sequence joins TRBV27 and TRBJ2-1, with D tentatively TRBD1 (6 bases). Trimming took off 3 bases at V and 4 bases at J, with 13 bases between the two ends. The CDR3 is 15 amino acids. From germline, CDR1 is MNHEY and CDR2 SMNVEV (reference sequence). CDR3 protein: CASSFRDTEYNEQFF. CDR3 nucleotides: TGTGCCAGCAGTTTCCGGGACACTGAATACAATGAGCAGTTCTTC.

The chain carries TRBV20-1 and TRBJ2-1; TRBD1 might be the D (6 bases). Between the trimmed V and J ends, which lost 3 bases and 4 bases, there was a span of 13 bases. Germline CDR1 and CDR2: DFQATT and SNEGSKA (reference sequence). CDR3 length equals 14 residues. The CDR3 coding sequence is TGCAGTGCTAGTAGCCAGGGGCTTTACAATGAGCAGTTCTTC. It translates to CSASSQGLYNEQFF.

V is TRBV2 and J is TRBJ1-5, with D unresolved. V was shortened by 7 bases and J by 1 base, with 5 bases between the two germline ends. The CDR3 has 12 residues. From germline, CDR1 is SNHLY and CDR2 FYNNEI. This chain's CDR3 is CASTASNQPQHF. CDR3 sequence (DNA): TGTGCCAGCACCGCGAGCAATCAGCCCCAGCATTTT.

Details on this clonotype: At one end the junction does not follow the germline gene, possibly because of a read error. The V gene is TRBV15, the J gene TRBJ1-2; 9 positions agree with TRBD1. Germline V gene sequence: CDR1 LNHNV, CDR2 YYDKDF (reference sequence). This CDR3 has 16 residues. As DNA, the CDR3 is TGTGCCACCAGGAGAGAGGGTGGGACAGGGAACTATGGCTACACCTTC. Translation: CATRREGGTGNYGYTF.

This sequence joins TRBV6-5 and TRBJ1-2, with 8 bases matching TRBD1. The germline V gene has CDR1 MNHEY and CDR2 SVGAGI. After removal of 0 bases from V and 4 bases from J, the junction contained 7 bases not matched to a gene. This CDR3 is 16 amino acids long. The CDR3 protein is CASSYSKQGAGYGYTF. DNA for the CDR3: TGTGCCAGCAGTTACTCGAAGCAGGGGGCAGGCTATGGCTACACCTTC.

This clonotype was counted ten times or more. The V and J genes are TRBV20-1 and TRBJ2-3, with 11 bases lining up with TRBD1. The CDR3 runs to 18 residues. Trimming at V came to 1 base and at J to 6 bases, leaving 15 bases not matched to a gene. Germline V gene sequence: CDR1 DFQATT, CDR2 SNEGSKA (reference sequence). The CDR3 nucleotides are TGCAGTGCTAGAGGCCACCTTGGGACAGGGGGTCCCTCTGATACGCAGTATTTT. This gives the protein CSARGHLGTGGPSDTQYF.

This clonotype has more than one count but fewer than ten. The chain combines TRBV10-3 with TRBJ2-5; the match to TRBD1 covers 7 bases. V shed 2 bases and J 5 bases; nucleotides not matched to a gene: 5. This CDR3 has 14 amino acids. Per the germline V gene, CDR1 is ENHRY and CDR2 is SYGVKD. The DNA of the CDR3 is TGTGCCATCAGTGAGCCCGACAGGGTTGAGACCCAGTACTTC. Its protein product is CAISEPDRVETQYF.

The chain employs TRBV9 and TRBJ2-7, with 9 bases identical to TRBD1. Germline V gene sequence: CDR1 SGDLS, CDR2 YYNGEE. V lost 0 bases to trimming and J lost 1 base; unmatched junction nucleotides: 11. The CDR3 length is 18 residues. DNA for the CDR3: TGTGCCAGCAGCGTAGGAGTACAGGGGGCTGATCGGTCCTACGAGCAGTACTTC. This codes for CASSVGVQGADRSYEQYF.